Included here is one T cell receptor (beta chain) sequence, with context. The antigen it recognizes is unknown. Per-nucleotide qualities are absent, and no much larger clonotype sits a single base away. Its CDR3 holds 15 amino acids, cysteine through phenylalanine. The retained sequence is limited to the CDR3, 45 bases, with the frame set at the first base. CDR1 and CDR2 (MRHNA, SNTAGT) derive from the germline V gene. V sheds 2 bases and J sheds 7 bases, leaving 12 bases between their ends. TCRbeta CDR3 regions were amplified from genomic DNA by means of the immunoSEQ Assay, a bias-controlled multiplex PCR. The original methods were these. The number of nucleated cells in each sample was estimated from the amplification of reference gene primers within the assay. Sequence reads were collapsed and filtered to measure the absolute abundance of every unique TCRbeta CDR3 rearrangement. Productive Simpson clonality was computed per sample as the square root of Simpson's diversity index over productive rearrangements. The table was pulled from immuneACCESS by TCRdb, which kept in-frame rearrangements only. Such tables lose some clones; where checked, under half of the loss comes from unresolved V genes, and the rest has no known cause. The V and J calls and the clone size are those of that table, but D and trimming were determined from the DNA. This sample lists under 250,000 clones; about four fifths were detected once. The top ten clonotypes cover roughly 4% of the sample.

Each collaborating institution followed its own protocols to collect whole blood in K2EDTA tubes. Collaborator samples were shipped for TCRbeta analysis as frozen whole blood, isolated PBMCs, or DNA extracted from either sample type. This record belongs to a study of blood T cell repertoires in COVID-19 (dated by TCRdb to the early 2020s). Regarding the complete study: Samples from collaborators originated in the United States, Italy and Spain and spanned both the acute and convalescent phases of COVID-19. The prospective study material was composed of cDNA or gDNA derived from T cells, B-cell-depleted T cells, or PBMCs. Subjects who had been exposed to COVID-19, were actively infected with it, or had recovered from it provided the deeply sampled blood TCRbeta repertoires that made up the dataset. A freely available public database, intended as a resource for researchers studying the immune response to SARS-CoV-2, is where the repertoires were released. Samples came from the ongoing ImmuneRACE study (first 160 participants) plus 1,254 subjects from 6 global collaborators. Nearly every sample came with metadata listing a de-identified subject ID, COVID-19 status, age in years and sex. HLA class I and class II types, where available, came from metadata supplied by the sample provider rather than from assay-based typing.

What the work shows at the level of the full study, not this receptor alone: How much clinical and demographic metadata was included differed by source and by participant, and the metadata was provided uncurated.

The rearrangement joined TRBV6-4 to TRBJ1-6, with TRBD1 tentatively as D gene (6 bases match). This clonotype was obtained from a man aged 50-59 years with acute or convalescent COVID-19. The sample taken for sequencing was peripheral blood. The nucleotides are TGTGCCAGCAGTGACAGGGGGTTGGGCAATTCACCCCTCCACTTT. It specifies CASSDRGLGNSPLHF.